Each of the 32 T cell receptor beta chains below was sequenced from the same sample in a study of T cells in localized non-small cell lung cancer. Using immunoSEQ multiplex PCR, the repertoire was profiled, and TCRdb retains in-frame clones only, with some absent. This sample has approximately 10,000 clones; roughly 82% occur once, and the top ten carry around 19%. The sequences come from peripheral blood mononuclear cells, collected before any cancer treatment. All receptors come from an older female donor with stage II lung adenocarcinoma.

The rearrangement uses TRBV7-2 and TRBJ2-3; D gene uncertain. The V gene's germline CDR1 is SGHTA and CDR2 FQGNSA. V was trimmed by 4 bases and J by 2 bases, leaving 10 bases between them. The CDR3 has 14 amino acids. In DNA form, the CDR3 reads TGTGCCAGCAGCTCCCGGTTCTCCACAGATACGCAGTATTTT. It translates to CASSSRFSTDTQYF.

In regard to this clone: Germline and junction disagree at one end, which may indicate a read error. The CDR3 coding sequence is TGTGCGAGCAACCTAGCGGGGGCCCGAAGCACAGATACGCAGTATTTT. Its translation is CASNLAGARSTDTQYF. The chain joins TRBV2 to TRBJ2-3; 10 bases fit TRBD2. The CDR3 has 16 amino acids. Germline V lookup: CDR1 SNHLY, CDR2 FYNNEI.

V usage is TRBV7-3 and J usage is TRBJ2-7; 10 nucleotides match TRBD1. J gave up 6 bases and V 2 bases, and 4 bases lay outside the gene matches. The CDR3 has 14 amino acids. CDR1 and CDR2 from the germline V gene are SGHTA and FQGTGA. CDR3 DNA: TGTGCCAGCAGCTTACGCGACAGGGGGCGCGAGCAGTACTTC. Translated: CASSLRDRGREQYF.

The chain employs TRBV19 and TRBJ2-7, with TRBD1 identical over 9 bases. The germline CDR1 and CDR2 sequences are LNHDA and SQIVND (reference sequence). This CDR3 comprises 12 residues. The V gene end was trimmed by 9 bases and the J gene end by 3 bases; junction bases not matched to a gene: 3. CDR3 loop: CASGDRDYEQYF. In nucleotides, the CDR3 is TGTGCCAGCGGGGACAGGGACTACGAGCAGTACTTC. The variable domain in full, with the rest retrieved from reference TRBV19 and TRBJ2-7, is DGGITQSPKYLFRKEGQNVTLSCEQNLNHDAMYWYRQDPGQGLRLIYYSQIVNDFQKGDIAEGYSVSREKKESFPLTVTSAQKNPTAFYLCASGDRDYEQYFGPGTRLTVT.

The J gene is TRBJ2-5, the V gene TRBV5-1; maybe TRBD1 (6 bases). CDR1 and CDR2 (germline): SGHRS, YFSETQ. This CDR3 has 14 amino acids. Trimming took 3 bases from V and 5 from J, leaving 14 bases between them. CDR3 in DNA: TGCGCCAGCAGCTCCAGACAGGAGCTCGAGACCCAGTACTTC. Translating gives CASSSRQELETQYF.

The rearrangement joins TRBV5-1 to TRBJ2-6; D unresolved. V gave up 2 bases and J gave up 0 bases, with 6 bases separating them. There are 15 residues in the CDR3. CDR1 and CDR2 (germline): SGHRS, YFSETQ. CDR3 DNA: TGCGCCAGCAGCTTAACCGTCTCTGGGGCCAACGTCCTGACTTTC. The encoded protein is CASSLTVSGANVLTF.

This clone came up once. The chain combines TRBV11-2 with TRBJ2-2; 8 bases are shared with TRBD1. V shed 5 bases, J shed 3 bases, and the junction held 5 bases outside the gene matches. In germline, CDR1 is SGHAT, CDR2 FQNNGV. This CDR3 contains 15 residues. Here the CDR3 DNA reads TGTGCCAGCAGCCTCACAGGGGGTTACACCGGGGAGCTGTTTTTT. As protein: CASSLTGGYTGELFF.

This clone was observed a single time. The chain has TRBV19 and TRBJ1-2, with TRBD1 matching over 9 bases. V was pared by 6 bases and J by 6 bases, with 11 bases of the junction left unmatched. The CDR3 runs to 15 residues. The germline gives CDR1 LNHDA, CDR2 SQIVND (reference sequence). The CDR3 DNA sequence: TGTGCCAGTAGAAAGATAGGACAGGGGCAGGATGGCTACACCTTC. It yields the protein CASRKIGQGQDGYTF.

The CDR3 sequence: CASSRDRGQPQHF. CDR3 nucleotide sequence: TGTGCCAGCAGCCGGGACCGGGGGCAGCCCCAGCATTTT. This chain links TRBV16 with TRBJ1-5; TRBD1 is a possible D gene (5 bases). Between the trimmed V and J ends, which lost 4 bases and 7 bases, there was a span of 11 bases. This CDR3 has 13 amino acids. The V gene's germline CDR1 is KGHSY and CDR2 FQNENV.

This clone was seen more than once but under ten times. The chain has TRBV11-1 and TRBJ2-2; D is unclear. CDR1 is SGHAT, CDR2 FQDESV, per germline (reference sequence). This CDR3 spans 13 amino acids. Trimming removed 4 bases from V and 7 bases from J, with 10 bases in between. The CDR3 region has the DNA TGTGCCAGCAGCTGGAACCATGGCGGGGAGCTGTTTTTT. This translates into CASSWNHGGELFF.

This CDR3 reads CASSLNPGGITEAFF. The CDR3 coding sequence is TGCGCCAGCAGCTTGAATCCAGGGGGTATCACTGAAGCTTTCTTT. The chain carries TRBV5-1 and TRBJ1-1; 7 nucleotides match TRBD1. The germline V gene has CDR1 SGHRS and CDR2 YFSETQ. The CDR3 spans 15 residues. After removal of 1 base from V and 4 bases from J, the junction contained 7 bases not matched to a gene.

The V gene is TRBV18, the J gene TRBJ2-7, with 10 bases matching TRBD1. CDR1 is KGHSH, CDR2 LQKENI, per germline. V shed 4 bases and J 4 bases; nucleotides not matched to a gene: 7. The length of the CDR3 is 15 residues. The CDR3 loop is CASSLRGTGEYEQYF. The CDR3 region has the DNA TGTGCCAGCTCACTGAGAGGGACAGGGGAATACGAGCAGTACTTC.

This chain uses TRBV30 with TRBJ1-4; possible D gene TRBD1, 6 bases. The V gene lost 2 bases and the J gene lost 5 bases, with 12 bases spanning the gap. The CDR3 spans 14 residues. Germline values: CDR1 GTSNPN, CDR2 SVGIG (reference sequence). CDR3 residues: CAWSIGGTNEKLFF. CDR3 in DNA: TGTGCCTGGAGTATAGGCGGGACAAATGAAAAACTGTTTTTT. The entire variable domain, with the rest obtained from reference TRBV30 and TRBJ1-4, is as follows: SQTIHQWPATLVQPVGSPLSLECTVEGTSNPNLYWYRQAAGRGLQLLFYSVGIGQISSEVPQNLSASRPQDRQFILSSKKLLLSDSGFYLCAWSIGGTNEKLFFGSGTQLSVL.

V usage is TRBV5-1 and J usage is TRBJ2-3; D unresolved. Per germline, CDR1 SGHRS and CDR2 YFSETQ. The CDR3 contains 13 residues. V gave up 5 bases and J gave up 6 bases, with 13 bases separating them. CDR3 region: CASRRPAADTQYF. CDR3 in DNA: TGCGCCAGCAGACGGCCGGCGGCGGATACGCAGTATTTT.

This clone has a single count. V gene TRBV7-2 combines with J gene TRBJ1-6, with TRBD1 as a possible D gene (5 bases). V lost 0 bases, J lost 16 bases, and 13 bases lay in between. Germline CDR1 reads SGHTA; CDR2 reads FQGNSA. The CDR3 sequence is 13 residues long. DNA of the CDR3: TGTGCCAGCAGCTTAGCTCGGCAGGGACTGCTCCACTTT. Translation: CASSLARQGLLHF.

The chain uses TRBV29-1 and TRBJ2-2, with 7 bases lining up with TRBD1. V trimming: 5 bases; J trimming: 3 bases; junction bases outside the gene matches: 12. This CDR3 comprises 16 residues. Per the germline V gene, CDR1 is SQVTM and CDR2 is ANQGSEA. In DNA, the CDR3 is TGCAGCGTTCTACGACAGGGACCTGTTGACACCGGGGAGCTGTTTTTT. This sequence encodes CSVLRQGPVDTGELFF.

The chain links TRBV6-5 to TRBJ2-7, with D hard to call. The CDR3 is 13 residues long. The germline V and J ends were trimmed by 0 bases and 6 bases, with 9 bases remaining between them. From germline, CDR1 is MNHEY and CDR2 SVGAGI. CDR3 loop: CASSYSEWGEQYF. DNA for the CDR3: TGTGCCAGCAGTTACTCTGAGTGGGGCGAGCAGTACTTC.

The rearrangement uses TRBV5-6 and TRBJ2-3; the D call may be TRBD1 or TRBD2 (5 bases each). This CDR3 has 15 residues. Germline assignment: CDR1 SGHDT and CDR2 YYEEEE. V was trimmed by 0 bases and J by 2 bases, leaving 10 bases between them. DNA for the CDR3: TGTGCCAGCAGCTTGGTTCGGGGCTCCACAGATACGCAGTATTTT. This encodes CASSLVRGSTDTQYF.

This clone was recorded once. The chain carries TRBV7-2 and TRBJ1-5, with D possibly being TRBD1 (5 bases). CDR1 and CDR2 from the germline V gene are SGHTA and FQGNSA. Deletions cut 2 bases from V and 6 bases from J, with 14 bases between. The CDR3 sequence is 15 residues long. DNA of the CDR3: TGTGCCAGCAGCTTAAAGTCGGGGGTCAGTCAGCCCCAGCATTTT. Protein: CASSLKSGVSQPQHF.

This chain joins TRBV11-2 and TRBJ2-2; 9 bases are a match to TRBD2. V was pared by 4 bases and J by 4 bases, with 4 bases of the junction left unmatched. The CDR3 is made up of 15 amino acids. Germline lookup yields CDR1 SGHAT and CDR2 FQNNGV. This chain's CDR3 is CASSSLAGATGELFF. The CDR3 bases are TGTGCCAGCAGCTCCTTAGCGGGAGCCACCGGGGAGCTGTTTTTT.

This clone has only a few counts. This CDR3 is CASSGTANYGYTF. The CDR3 DNA sequence: TGTGCCAGCAGTGGGACAGCTAACTATGGCTACACCTTC. J is TRBJ1-2 and V is TRBV6-1; maybe TRBD1 (6 bases). The CDR3 runs 13 residues. V was trimmed by 4 bases and J by 0 bases, leaving 6 bases between them. CDR1 is MNHNS and CDR2 is SASEGT in the germline V gene.

The chain has TRBV4-2 and TRBJ2-7; 8 nucleotides agree with TRBD2. This CDR3 contains 17 residues. Per germline, CDR1 LGHNA and CDR2 YNFKEQ. The J segment lost 0 bases and the V segment lost 1 base, leaving 8 bases of the junction unmatched. The CDR3 region has the DNA TGTGCCAGCAGCCAAGTGGCGGGGGGTCTTAGCTCCTACGAGCAGTACTTC. Translated: CASSQVAGGLSSYEQYF.

The chain uses TRBV7-9 and TRBJ1-3, with D perhaps matching TRBD1 (5 bases). The CDR3 is 14 amino acids. The V gene's germline CDR1 is SEHNR and CDR2 FQNEAQ (reference sequence). Deletions cut 0 bases from V and 2 bases from J, with 5 bases between. The CDR3 DNA sequence: TGTGCCAGCAGCTTAGCCAGGGCTGGAAACACCATATATTTT. It translates to CASSLARAGNTIYF.

CDR3 sequence (DNA): TGTGCCAGCTCAAGGGGAAGAGGGTATGGCTACACCTTC. This codes for CASSRGRGYGYTF. The chain links TRBV27 to TRBJ1-2; TRBD1 is a possible D gene (5 bases). CDR3 length: 13 residues. Germline V gene sequence: CDR1 MNHEY, CDR2 SMNVEV (reference sequence). V gave up 8 bases and J gave up 5 bases, with 15 bases separating them.

This rearrangement joins TRBV30 to TRBJ1-1; D remains ambiguous. The CDR3 extends over 12 amino acids. Deletions cut 7 bases from V and 1 base from J, with 10 bases between. Germline V lookup: CDR1 GTSNPN, CDR2 SVGIG (reference sequence). The CDR3 is CASSRQNTEAFF. CDR3 DNA: TGTGCCTCCTCCCGGCAGAACACTGAAGCTTTCTTT. Full variable domain (missing parts from reference TRBV30 and TRBJ1-1): SQTIHQWPATLVQPVGSPLSLECTVEGTSNPNLYWYRQAAGRGLQLLFYSVGIGQISSEVPQNLSASRPQDRQFILSSKKLLLSDSGFYLCASSRQNTEAFFGQGTRLTVV.

The rearrangement joins TRBV10-3 to TRBJ2-6, with D uncertain. V was pared by 5 bases and J by 1 base, with 6 bases between. The CDR3 loop spans 14 amino acids. CDR1 and CDR2 from the germline V gene are ENHRY and SYGVKD. CDR3 DNA: TGTGCCATCAGTATGAGTTCTGGGGCCAACGTCCTGACTTTC. Translating gives CAISMSSGANVLTF.

The rearrangement uses TRBV2 and TRBJ1-2; D might be TRBD1 (6 bases). Germline V gene data show CDR1 as SNHLY and CDR2 as FYNNEI. Trimming cost V 4 bases and J 4 bases, with 13 bases left between them. The CDR3 has 14 amino acids. The CDR3 DNA reads as TGTGCCAGCAGTGTTGGGGGCTTTCTCTATGGCTACACCTTC. Protein: CASSVGGFLYGYTF.

The J gene is TRBJ2-4, the V gene TRBV28, with TRBD1 identical over 9 bases. J was trimmed by 4 bases and V by 5 bases; bases with no gene match: 12. CDR3 length: 17 amino acids. Germline CDR1 is MDHEN and CDR2 is SYDVKM. The CDR3 DNA is TGTGCCAGCAGTGTGATGTCCGGGACAGGGTGGAAAAACATTCAGTACTTC. Translation gives CASSVMSGTGWKNIQYF.

The genes are TRBV7-8 and TRBJ2-1; the D gene is possibly TRBD1 (6 bases). Germline CDR1 is SGHVS and CDR2 is FQNEAQ. The CDR3 contains 14 residues. The ends were cut back, 3 bases at V and 2 bases at J, with 8 bases in the middle. The CDR3 DNA sequence: TGTGCCAGCAGCTTCCGGGACACCTACAATGAGCAGTTCTTC. This gives the protein CASSFRDTYNEQFF.

The chain combines TRBV4-3 with TRBJ1-4, with D hard to call. This CDR3 comprises 19 residues. V lost 2 bases to trimming and J lost 0 bases, with 19 bases between them. Germline V gene sequence: CDR1 LGHNA, CDR2 YSLEER. CDR3 nucleotide sequence: TGCGCCAGCAGCCAACTCCGGCTCTCCACCTCTGCAACTAATGAAAAACTGTTTTTT. This encodes CASSQLRLSTSATNEKLFF.

V and J are TRBV18 and TRBJ1-1; 10 bases align to TRBD1. The V gene end was trimmed by 3 bases and the J gene end by 4 bases; junction bases not matched to a gene: 8. This CDR3 comprises 16 residues. CDR1 KGHSH and CDR2 LQKENI come from the germline V gene. The CDR3 is CASSPPGTGAFTEAFF. In DNA, the CDR3 is TGTGCCAGCTCACCGCCCGGGACAGGGGCATTCACTGAAGCTTTCTTT.

The chain couples TRBV5-5 to TRBJ2-3; tentatively, D is TRBD1 or TRBD2 (5 bases each). The CDR3 covers 15 residues. V was shortened by 2 bases and J by 1 base, with 11 bases between the two germline ends. In germline, CDR1 is SGHKS, CDR2 YYEKEE (reference sequence). The CDR3 sequence is CASSLRDRRTDTQYF. The CDR3 nucleotides read TGTGCCAGCAGCTTACGGGACCGACGCACAGATACGCAGTATTTT. Variable domain in full (rest from reference TRBV5-5 and TRBJ2-3): DAGVTQSPTHLIKTRGQQVTLRCSPISGHKSVSWYQQVLGQGPQFIFQYYEKEERGRGNFPDRFSARQFPNYSSELNVNALLLGDSALYLCASSLRDRRTDTQYFGPGTRLTVL.